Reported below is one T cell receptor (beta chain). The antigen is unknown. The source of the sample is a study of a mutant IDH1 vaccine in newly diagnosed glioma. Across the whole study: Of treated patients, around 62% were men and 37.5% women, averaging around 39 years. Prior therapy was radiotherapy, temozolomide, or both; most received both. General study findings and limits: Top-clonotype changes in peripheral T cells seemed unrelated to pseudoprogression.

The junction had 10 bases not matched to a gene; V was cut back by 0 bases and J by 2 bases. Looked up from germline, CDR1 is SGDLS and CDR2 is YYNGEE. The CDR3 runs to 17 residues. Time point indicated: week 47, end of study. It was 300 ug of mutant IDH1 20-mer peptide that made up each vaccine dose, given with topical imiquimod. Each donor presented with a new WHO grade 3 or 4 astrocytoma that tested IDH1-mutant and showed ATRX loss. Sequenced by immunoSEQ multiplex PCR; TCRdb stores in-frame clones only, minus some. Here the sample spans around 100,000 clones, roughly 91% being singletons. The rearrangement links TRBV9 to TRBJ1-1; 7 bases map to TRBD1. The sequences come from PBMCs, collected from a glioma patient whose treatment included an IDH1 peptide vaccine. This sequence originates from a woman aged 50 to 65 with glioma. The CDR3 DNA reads TGTGCCAGCAGCGTAGGACAGGGAGGTGGGTTAAACACTGAAGCTTTCTTT. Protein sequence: CASSVGQGGGLNTEAFF.